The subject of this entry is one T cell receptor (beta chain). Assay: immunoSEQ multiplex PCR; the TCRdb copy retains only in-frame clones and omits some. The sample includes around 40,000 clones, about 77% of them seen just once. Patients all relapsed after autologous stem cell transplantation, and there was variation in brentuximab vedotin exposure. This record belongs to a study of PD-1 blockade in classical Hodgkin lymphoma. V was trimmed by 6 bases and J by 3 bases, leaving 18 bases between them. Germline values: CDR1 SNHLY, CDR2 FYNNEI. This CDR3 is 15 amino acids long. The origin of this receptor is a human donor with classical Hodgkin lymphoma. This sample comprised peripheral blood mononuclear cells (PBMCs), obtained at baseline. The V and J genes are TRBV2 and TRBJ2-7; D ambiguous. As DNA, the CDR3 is TGTGCCAGCAGGGGCGGACCTACGCGGAACTACGAGCAGTACTTC. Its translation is CASRGGPTRNYEQYF.